These 18 T cell receptor beta chains came from one sample sequenced in a study of blood T cell repertoires in COVID-19. Profiling relied on immunoSEQ multiplex PCR, and the TCRdb table lists in-frame clones only, not all of them. Among a few hundred thousand clones listed, approximately 87% were seen once. The sequenced sample consisted of PBMCs or T cells enriched from blood (not recorded which). The receptors shown here come from a man younger than 45 who had recovered from COVID-19.

This clone was recorded a few times. This chain uses TRBV5-6 with TRBJ1-2; 10 nucleotides agree with TRBD1. The CDR3 runs 15 residues. Losses at the gene ends were 3 bases for V and 4 bases for J; bases not matched to a gene: 6. Germline CDR1 and CDR2: SGHDT and YYEEEE. DNA of the CDR3: TGTGCCAGCAGCTACCGGGACAGGGGTGGCTATGGCTACACCTTC. Amino acids: CASSYRDRGGYGYTF.

The rearrangement uses TRBV6-5 and TRBJ1-1; D unresolved. This CDR3 comprises 14 residues. The germline CDR1 and CDR2 sequences are MNHEY and SVGAGI. V lost 7 bases and J 0 bases, leaving 12 bases between the germline ends. This chain's CDR3 is CASKLGQLNTEAFF. DNA for the CDR3: TGTGCCAGCAAACTTGGGCAGCTGAACACTGAAGCTTTCTTT.

V usage is TRBV7-9 and J usage is TRBJ1-2; D is uncertain. The CDR3 extends over 14 amino acids. Trimming stripped 1 base from V and 7 bases from J, with 13 bases between. From germline, CDR1 is SEHNR and CDR2 FQNEAQ (reference sequence). The CDR3 region has the DNA TGTGCCAGCAGCTTAGAAGGGAGGGTCAGTGGCTACACCTTC. This encodes CASSLEGRVSGYTF.

The chain combines TRBV29-1 with TRBJ1-1; weak D call: TRBD1 (6 bases). The V end lost 1 base, the J end lost 4 bases, and 10 bases lay between the germline ends. This CDR3 has 13 amino acids. Germline V gene sequence: CDR1 SQVTM, CDR2 ANQGSEA. This chain's CDR3 is CSVEGDIRTEAFF. The DNA for the CDR3 is TGCAGCGTTGAAGGGGACATCCGCACTGAAGCTTTCTTT.

This sequence joins TRBV3-1 (or the pseudogene TRBV3-2) and TRBJ2-2, with 11 bases lining up with TRBD2. V gave up 1 base and J gave up 1 base; unmatched junction bases: 2. The CDR3 totals 17 residues. CDR1 and CDR2 from the germline V gene are LGHDT and YNNKEL (reference sequence). The chain's CDR3 is CASSQGGLAGNTGELFF. The CDR3 DNA reads TGTGCCAGCAGCCAAGGTGGACTAGCGGGGAACACCGGGGAGCTGTTTTTT.

The rearrangement joins TRBV6-2 or TRBV6-3 to TRBJ1-5, with unresolved D. Germline lookup yields CDR1 MNHEY and CDR2 SVGEGT. The CDR3 sequence is 14 residues long. With 0 bases removed from V and 15 bases from J, the gap between germline ends came to 18 bases. The CDR3 region is CASSYSSLSIRGHF. The CDR3 bases are TGTGCCAGCAGTTACTCGAGTCTTTCAATCCGCGGGCATTTT.

This rearrangement joins TRBV30 to TRBJ1-2, with D tentatively TRBD1 (6 bases). V was pared by 3 bases and J by 7 bases, with 12 bases between. Germline V gene data show CDR1 as GTSNPN and CDR2 as SVGIG (reference sequence). This CDR3 contains 12 residues. CDR3 region: CAWSPGGSGYTF. CDR3 DNA sequence: TGTGCCTGGAGCCCGGGGGGCTCTGGCTACACCTTC.

This clone was picked up one time. V is TRBV6-5 and J is TRBJ1-3; unclear D gene. The CDR3 sequence is 15 residues long. Deletions cut 6 bases from V and 4 bases from J, with 16 bases between. Germline loops: CDR1 MNHEY, CDR2 SVGAGI. The CDR3 sequence: CASSSGRVAGNTIYF. The CDR3 bases are TGTGCCAGCAGCTCCGGGAGGGTAGCAGGAAACACCATATATTTT.

The chain combines TRBV30 with TRBJ1-5; D is possibly TRBD1 (5 bases). The CDR3 has 16 amino acids. V was clipped by 3 bases and J by 3 bases, with 18 bases between them. Germline V gene lookup returns CDR1 GTSNPN and CDR2 SVGIG (reference sequence). CDR3 sequence reads: CAWSPDSVRINQPQHF. The CDR3 DNA sequence: TGTGCCTGGAGCCCCGACAGTGTACGAATCAATCAGCCCCAGCATTTT.

CDR3 sequence: CASSLGPGGTGELFF. CDR3 coding DNA: TGCGCCAGCAGCTTAGGCCCAGGGGGCACCGGGGAGCTGTTTTTT. The V call is TRBV5-1, the J call TRBJ2-2; 7 nucleotides agree with TRBD1. Germline V gene sequence: CDR1 SGHRS, CDR2 YFSETQ. The CDR3 has 15 amino acids. The ends lost 2 bases at V and 4 bases at J; junction bases unmatched: 5.

The rearrangement uses TRBV6-2 or TRBV6-3 and TRBJ2-7; D uncertain. Germline V gene lookup returns CDR1 MNHEY and CDR2 SVGEGT. The CDR3 spans 14 residues. The V gene lost 0 bases and the J gene lost 7 bases, with 13 bases spanning the gap. The CDR3 loop is CASSYSPTGSEQYF. CDR3 coding DNA: TGTGCCAGCAGTTACTCCCCTACTGGTAGTGAGCAGTACTTC.

This rearrangement joins TRBV19 to TRBJ1-2; the D gene is possibly TRBD1 (6 bases). Trimming took off 0 bases at V and 4 bases at J, with 12 bases between the two ends. CDR3 length: 15 amino acids. Germline CDR1 reads LNHDA; CDR2 reads SQIVND (reference sequence). The CDR3 DNA reads TGTGCCAGTAGTATAGATCGAGGACAGTCCTATGGCTACACCTTC. It translates to CASSIDRGQSYGYTF.

The chain joins TRBV10-2 to TRBJ2-5, with 10 bases identical to TRBD1. Looked up from germline, CDR1 is WSHSY and CDR2 is SAAADI. V was pared by 8 bases and J by 5 bases, with 8 bases of the junction left unmatched. The CDR3 is made up of 14 amino acids. CDR3 DNA: TGCGCCAGCCGGACAGGGGGTACAACGGAGACCCAGTACTTC. Translating gives CASRTGGTTETQYF.

The V gene is TRBV6-4, the J gene TRBJ2-7; the match to TRBD2 covers 8 bases. Trimming removed 7 bases from V and 2 bases from J; junction bases left unmatched: 19. From germline, CDR1 is MRHNA and CDR2 SNTAGT. The CDR3 is 18 amino acids. As DNA, the CDR3 is TGTGCCAGCACCATACGATGCGCCGGGGGGGCCCATACCTACGAGCAGTACTTC. Translation: CASTIRCAGGAHTYEQYF.

In its sample, this clone was seen once. The chain combines TRBV7-8 with TRBJ2-7, with 9 bases aligning to TRBD1. V was clipped by 6 bases and J by 4 bases; unmatched bases: 13. The germline gives CDR1 SGHVS, CDR2 FQNEAQ. The CDR3 length is 16 residues. The CDR3 DNA follows: TGTGCCAGCAGTTGGAAATCGTCCGGGACAGGGTACGAGCAGTACTTC. Its protein product is CASSWKSSGTGYEQYF.

This chain uses TRBV7-6 with TRBJ1-2; D gene uncertain. Trimming cost V 0 bases and J 4 bases, with 12 bases left between them. This CDR3 has 15 amino acids. Germline CDR1 is SGHVS and CDR2 is FNYEAQ. This CDR3 is CASSLAYSEVYGYTF. In DNA, the CDR3 is TGTGCCAGCAGCTTAGCGTATTCGGAGGTCTATGGCTACACCTTC. Supplemented by reference TRBV7-6 and TRBJ1-2, the full variable domain reads GAGVSQSPRYKVTKRGQDVALRCDPISGHVSLYWYRQALGQGPEFLTYFNYEAQQDKSGLPNDRFSAERPEGSISTLTIQRTEQRDSAMYRCASSLAYSEVYGYTFGSGTRLTVV.

This chain connects TRBV19 to TRBJ1-3; D call uncertain. Looked up from germline, CDR1 is LNHDA and CDR2 is SQIVND (reference sequence). The CDR3 loop spans 14 amino acids. V lost 6 bases to trimming and J lost 6 bases, with 15 bases between them. CDR3 protein: CASSNLGFENTIYF. The CDR3 region has the DNA TGTGCCAGTAGCAATCTGGGCTTCGAAAACACCATATATTTT.

On this clone itself: At one of its ends the junction is not consistent with the germline gene, which may arise from a read error. V and J are TRBV7-2 and TRBJ2-3; TRBD1 agrees at 8 bases. Germline V lookup: CDR1 SGHTA, CDR2 FQGNSA. The CDR3 has 14 amino acids. The CDR3 sequence: CASSPRTGPDAQYF. The CDR3 DNA reads as TGTGCCAGCAGCCCTCGGACAGGGCCAGATGCGCAGTATTTT.